Below, one TCR beta chain is given with its context. This sample is drawn from a study of blood T cell repertoires in COVID-19. The overall study: Researchers got acute and convalescent COVID-19 samples from the United States, Italy and Spain. In each case, the material was cDNA or gDNA derived from T cells, B-cell-depleted T cells, or PBMCs.

The data were produced by immunoSEQ multiplex PCR, yet TCRdb's version contains in-frame clones alone and is incomplete. The sample holds about 360,000 clones, about 87% seen once. Clinical history reported by participants formed the basis on which cohorts were assigned. Germline V gene lookup returns CDR1 LNHNV and CDR2 YYDKDF (reference sequence). The CDR3 loop spans 13 amino acids. Germline trimming cut 4 bases from V and 6 bases from J; bases unmatched to any gene: 5. Sequenced input: PBMCs or T cells enriched from blood (not recorded which). V gene TRBV15 combines with J gene TRBJ1-2; TRBD1 matches 7 bases. This clonotype was sampled from a young man who had recovered from COVID-19. The CDR3 bases are TGTGCCACCAGCATGGGGCAGGGGGATGGCTACACCTTC. It translates to CATSMGQGDGYTF.